Following are 20 T cell receptor beta chains from one sample sequenced in a study of T cell repertoires in breast cancer. Primers covering all TCR V genes were used in emulsion RT-PCR on CD8+ T cells. During the second nested PCR, blocking oligonucleotides suppressed genes that were not paired. MiXCR was run by TCRdb on the emulsion pairing reads, yielding one entry per CDR3 protein. The sample carries about 40,000 distinct CDR3 sequences, about 41% recorded once. The sample comprised CD8+ T cells. Source of these receptors: a pool of human donors with breast cancer or a healthy control (not recorded which).

The CDR3 DNA sequence: TGCAGTGCTAGGAGAGAGCGAGGGCAGTACTTC. Its protein is CSARRERGQYF. The chain employs TRBV20-1 and TRBJ2-7; D remains ambiguous. Trimming stripped 3 bases from V and 9 bases from J, with 12 bases between. Germline V lookup: CDR1 DFQATT, CDR2 SNEGSKA (reference sequence). This CDR3 region has 11 residues.

Comments on this clonotype: This sequence may be a read error, since a much larger clone differs from it by one base. This chain joins TRBV20-1 and TRBJ1-2; 7 bases are a match to TRBD1. The CDR3 is made up of 12 amino acids. CDR1 DFQATT and CDR2 SNEGSKA come from the germline V gene (reference sequence). Unmatched junction bases numbered 5, after V lost 4 bases and J lost 6 bases. The CDR3 reads CSANTGTDGYTF. As DNA, the CDR3 is TGCAGTGCTAACACCGGGACAGATGGCTACACCTTC.

The rearrangement links TRBV19 to TRBJ1-5, with 7 bases that match TRBD1. The CDR3 totals 16 residues. CDR1 is LNHDA and CDR2 is SQIVND in the germline V gene (reference sequence). The V and J ends lost 5 bases and 6 bases, in that order; junction bases with no gene match: 13. The CDR3 DNA sequence: TGTGCCAGTAGTTCCCGAGGTGGGTCAGGGGGTCAGCCCCAGCATTTT. Protein sequence: CASSSRGGSGGQPQHF.

The sample holds many counts of this clonotype. The chain combines TRBV6-1 with TRBJ2-3; D remains ambiguous. The V end lost 2 bases, the J end lost 5 bases, and 11 bases lay between the germline ends. Germline V gene data show CDR1 as MNHNS and CDR2 as SASEGT. The CDR3 runs 14 residues. The chain's CDR3 is CASSELGSGDTQYF. Written as DNA, the CDR3 is TGTGCCAGCAGTGAACTCGGGTCTGGAGATACGCAGTATTTT.

The chain couples TRBV27 to TRBJ1-2; TRBD1 aligns across 8 bases. The CDR3 totals 13 residues. V shed 5 bases and J 8 bases; nucleotides not matched to a gene: 7. Germline V gives CDR1 MNHEY, CDR2 SMNVEV (reference sequence). CDR3 sequence: CASSPRTGRGYTF. The CDR3 DNA reads TGTGCCAGCAGTCCGAGGACAGGGAGGGGCTACACCTTC.

With regard to this clonotype: Being one base from a much bigger clone, this may be a read error. This rearrangement joins TRBV4-2 to TRBJ2-3; D is possibly TRBD1 (5 bases). This CDR3 has 14 amino acids. CDR1 LGHNA and CDR2 YNFKEQ come from the germline V gene. Here the CDR3 reads CASCQVGHSDTQYF. The CDR3 bases are TGTGCCAGCTGCCAAGTCGGACACTCAGATACGCAGTATTTT.

At least ten counts were recorded for this clonotype. V usage is TRBV20-1 and J usage is TRBJ1-5; D is undetermined. The ends were cut back, 4 bases at V and 7 bases at J, with 11 bases in the middle. The CDR3 consists of 12 residues. Per the germline V gene, CDR1 is DFQATT and CDR2 is SNEGSKA (reference sequence). The CDR3 nucleotides are TGCAGTGCTACGCGCATTGGGCAGCCCCAGCATTTT. Residues: CSATRIGQPQHF.

This clonotype was detected only a few times. The rearrangement uses TRBV15 and TRBJ2-5; D possibly corresponds to TRBD2 (5 bases). Trimming left V 4 bases short and J 3 bases short, with 15 bases between. This CDR3 is built from 15 residues. Germline V gene lookup returns CDR1 LNHNV and CDR2 YYDKDF (reference sequence). The chain's CDR3 is CATSKGGTYEETQYF. CDR3 in DNA: TGTGCCACCAGCAAAGGAGGTACATACGAAGAGACCCAGTACTTC.

The V gene is TRBV20-1, the J gene TRBJ1-1; D gene ambiguous. This CDR3 has 14 amino acids. Looked up from germline, CDR1 is DFQATT and CDR2 is SNEGSKA (reference sequence). The V end lost 3 bases, the J end lost 1 base, and 12 bases lay between the germline ends. The CDR3 sequence is CSARTGHPNTEAFF. The CDR3 nucleotides read TGCAGTGCTAGGACGGGCCACCCGAACACTGAAGCTTTCTTT.

Notes on this clonotype: Compared with germline, one end of the junction differs, possibly owing to a read error. V gene TRBV4-1 combines with J gene TRBJ2-2; weak D call: TRBD2 (6 bases). This CDR3 is 16 amino acids long. In germline, CDR1 is MGHRA, CDR2 YSYEKL. The DNA for the CDR3 is TGCGCCAGCAGTCAAGTGACGGGAGCACACACCGGGGAGCTGTTTTTT. Protein sequence: CASSQVTGAHTGELFF.

In its sample, this clonotype was seen a few times. The chain combines TRBV4-2 with TRBJ1-1, with D perhaps TRBD1 (6 bases). In germline, CDR1 is LGHNA, CDR2 YNFKEQ. The CDR3 sequence is 15 residues long. The V and J ends lost 0 bases and 4 bases respectively, with 12 bases between them. Written as DNA, the CDR3 is TGTGCCAGCAGCCAAGAACAGGGAATGAGCACTGAAGCTTTCTTT. Amino acids: CASSQEQGMSTEAFF.

CDR3 sequence reads: CASSFGQGNGEQYF. CDR3 nucleotide sequence: TGTGCCAGCAGTTTCGGACAGGGGAATGGAGAGCAGTACTTC. The chain links TRBV28 to TRBJ2-7, with TRBD1 matching 9 bases. The CDR3 consists of 14 residues. Germline CDR1 reads MDHEN; CDR2 reads SYDVKM. Trimming removed 3 bases from V and 7 bases from J; junction bases left unmatched: 7.

The chain uses TRBV20-1 and TRBJ2-1, with 8 bases matching TRBD2. Germline CDR1 and CDR2: DFQATT and SNEGSKA (reference sequence). After removal of 0 bases from V and 3 bases from J, the junction contained 4 bases not matched to a gene. CDR3 length: 15 residues. The CDR3 DNA reads as TGCAGTGCTAGAGATCCAGCGGGAGTCTACAATGAGCAGTTCTTC. Protein sequence: CSARDPAGVYNEQFF.

This clonotype was seen many times. The chain employs TRBV13 and TRBJ1-1; TRBD1 is a possible D gene (5 bases). Deletions cut 2 bases from V and 4 bases from J, with 8 bases between. The germline gives CDR1 PRHDT, CDR2 FYEKMQ (reference sequence). CDR3 length equals 13 residues. CDR3 amino acids: CASSLSGGTEAFF. The CDR3 DNA sequence: TGTGCCAGCAGCTTATCGGGGGGCACTGAAGCTTTCTTT.

V and J are TRBV28 and TRBJ2-2; D uncertain. Germline lookup yields CDR1 MDHEN and CDR2 SYDVKM. The length of the CDR3 is 13 residues. V was pared by 2 bases and J by 1 base, with 2 bases between. CDR3 bases: TGTGCCAGCAGTTTAGGGAACACCGGGGAGCTGTTTTTT. Translating it yields CASSLGNTGELFF.

There are a few counts of this clonotype. The CDR3 bases are TGTGCCAGCAGCCAAGAGATTTTGGCGGGCAATGAGCAGTTCTTC. This codes for CASSQEILAGNEQFF. V gene TRBV3-1 combines with J gene TRBJ2-1, with D tentatively TRBD2 (5 bases). CDR3 length: 15 amino acids. The ends were cut back, 0 bases at V and 6 bases at J, with 12 bases in the middle. CDR1 LGHDT and CDR2 YNNKEL come from the germline V gene (reference sequence).

On this clonotype itself: Being one base from a much bigger clone, this may be a read error. The chain has TRBV15 and TRBJ2-5; no firm D call. CDR1 is LNHNV and CDR2 is YYDKDF in the germline V gene (reference sequence). V lost 5 bases and J 5 bases, leaving 12 bases between the germline ends. The CDR3 is 13 residues long. The CDR3 loop reads CATSGPRGETQYF. The CDR3 DNA reads as TGTGCCACCAGCGGACCCCGAGGCGAGACCCAGTACTTC.

The genes are TRBV28 and TRBJ2-7; either TRBD1 or TRBD2 may supply D (5 bases each). V lost 6 bases and J 0 bases, leaving 9 bases between the germline ends. This CDR3 spans 13 amino acids. CDR1 MDHEN and CDR2 SYDVKM come from the germline V gene. CDR3 sequence: CASRGVYSYEQYF. In DNA, the CDR3 is TGTGCCAGCAGGGGGGTGTACTCCTACGAGCAGTACTTC.

The chain uses TRBV12-3 or TRBV12-4 and TRBJ1-2; possible D gene TRBD1, 6 bases. The CDR3 spans 14 residues. With 4 bases removed from V and 0 bases from J, the gap between germline ends came to 9 bases. The CDR3 nucleotides read TGTGCCAGCAGTTCAAACAGGGCTAACTATGGCTACACCTTC. Translation: CASSSNRANYGYTF.

Comments on this clonotype: One end of the junction fails to match germline, which may point to a read error. The chain is built from TRBV20-1 and TRBJ1-1; 7 bases fit TRBD1. The germline V gene has CDR1 DFQATT and CDR2 SNEGSKA (reference sequence). This CDR3 is built from 17 residues. This CDR3 is CSANRDSQWRVNTEASF. CDR3 nucleotide sequence: TGCAGTGCCAATCGGGACAGTCAATGGAGGGTGAACACTGAAGCTTCCTTT.